Below are 19 T cell receptor beta chains sequenced from a single sample in a study of T cell repertoires in cytomegalovirus infection. No antigen is known for these receptors. TCRdb redid the calling of the reads with MiXCR, one entry per CDR3 protein. Among 140,000 to 150,000 distinct CDR3 sequences listed, 30% to 40% were seen once. Sequencing was performed on CD8+ T cells from cultured PBMCs, taken from culture after CMV antigen stimulation. The source of these receptors is a human donor in good health (CMV status not recorded). Some clones in this sample may be carry-over from other donors' samples.

V is TRBV12-3 or TRBV12-4 and J is TRBJ2-3, with D possibly TRBD2 on 6 matching bases. V was trimmed by 5 bases and J by 2 bases, leaving 14 bases between them. This CDR3 contains 15 residues. The CDR3 DNA reads TGTGCCAGCAGTAACGGGGGTACGGCCACAGATACGCAGTATTTT. Translating it yields CASSNGGTATDTQYF.

DNA of the CDR3: TGCAGCGTTCGGACACTGAGGACCTACGAGCAGTACTTC. Its protein product is CSVRTLRTYEQYF. The chain carries TRBV29-1 and TRBJ2-7; D perhaps matches TRBD1 (5 bases). Germline V gives CDR1 SQVTM, CDR2 ANQGSEA. There are 13 residues in the CDR3. V was clipped by 5 bases and J by 2 bases, with 13 bases between them.

This clonotype was picked up many times. J is TRBJ2-1 and V is TRBV19, with TRBD2 as a possible D gene (6 bases). Germline-derived CDR1 and CDR2 are LNHDA and SQIVND (reference sequence). V dropped 4 bases and J dropped 7 bases, with 11 bases sitting between them. The CDR3 is 13 residues long. The CDR3 is CASSKVAGNEQFF. Written as DNA, the CDR3 is TGTGCCAGTAGTAAGGTTGCGGGAAATGAGCAGTTCTTC.

The table lists this clonotype with many counts. The chain carries TRBV7-6 and TRBJ1-5; TRBD1 agrees at 7 bases. The trim removed 2 bases at V and 0 bases at J, leaving 4 bases unmatched. Germline values: CDR1 SGHVS, CDR2 FNYEAQ. CDR3 length equals 16 residues. This CDR3 is CASSLMQGGSNQPQHF. The CDR3, as DNA: TGTGCCAGCAGCTTAATGCAGGGGGGTAGCAATCAGCCCCAGCATTTT.

This clonotype came up a few times. V usage is TRBV20-1 and J usage is TRBJ2-3; D is perhaps TRBD1 (5 bases). The CDR3 loop spans 15 amino acids. The V gene's germline CDR1 is DFQATT and CDR2 SNEGSKA (reference sequence). Trimming took 5 bases from V and 1 from J, leaving 16 bases between them. The CDR3 sequence: CSARPSRQRTDTQYF. The CDR3 bases are TGCAGTGCTCGGCCCTCCCGACAGCGCACAGATACGCAGTATTTT.

The chain combines TRBV12-3 or TRBV12-4 with TRBJ1-6; 8 positions agree with TRBD1. The length of the CDR3 is 15 residues. J was trimmed by 6 bases and V by 5 bases; bases with no gene match: 6. This chain's CDR3 is CASSPGQGPNSPLHF. The DNA of the CDR3 is TGTGCCAGCAGTCCCGGACAGGGCCCTAATTCACCCCTCCACTTT.

The chain links TRBV7-6 to TRBJ2-5, with TRBD2 as a possible D gene (5 bases). The CDR3 is 14 residues long. Trimming took 5 bases from V and 4 from J, leaving 14 bases between them. Germline V gene data show CDR1 as SGHVS and CDR2 as FNYEAQ. DNA for the CDR3: TGTGCCAGCAGCCCGAGGGTGATAGGAGAGACCCAGTACTTC. It specifies CASSPRVIGETQYF.

The chain recombines TRBV12-3 or TRBV12-4 with TRBJ2-5; 10 bases line up with TRBD2. The J segment lost 5 bases and the V segment lost 6 bases, leaving 6 bases of the junction unmatched. The CDR3 length is 14 residues. Here the CDR3 DNA reads TGTGCCAGCAGAATAGCGGGGGGCCGGGAGACCCAGTACTTC. Its protein product is CASRIAGGRETQYF.

The table lists this clonotype with a few counts. The chain combines TRBV2 with TRBJ2-3; TRBD1 aligns across 10 bases. CDR3 size: 17 residues. The germline gives CDR1 SNHLY, CDR2 FYNNEI. J was trimmed by 3 bases and V by 8 bases; bases with no gene match: 14. The CDR3, as DNA: TGTGCCAGCTATTCCGGGACAGGGGCGCCTGAGACAGATACGCAGTATTTT. It codes for CASYSGTGAPETDTQYF.

In regard to this clonotype: One end of the junction does not line up with germline, which may come from a read error. The chain employs TRBV4-1 and TRBJ1-1; no clear D. CDR1 is MGHRA and CDR2 is YSYEKL in the germline V gene. CDR3 size: 18 residues. CDR3 protein: CASSQEAALNLMNTEAFF. The CDR3 DNA follows: TGTGCCAGCAGCCAAGAGGCAGCACTAAACCTTATGAACACTGAAGCTTTCTTT.

V and J are TRBV6-2 or TRBV6-3 and TRBJ2-7; D is possibly TRBD1 (5 bases). Per the germline V gene, CDR1 is MNHEY and CDR2 is SVGEGT. With 8 bases removed from V and 4 bases from J, the gap between germline ends came to 18 bases. The CDR3 totals 14 residues. In nucleotides, the CDR3 is TGTGCCAGCGGACATCTAGGTTCGAGATACGAGCAGTACTTC. Its protein is CASGHLGSRYEQYF.

This chain links TRBV7-9 with TRBJ2-1; 7 bases align to TRBD1. The CDR3 covers 14 residues. The V gene end was trimmed by 5 bases and the J gene end by 7 bases; junction bases not matched to a gene: 8. Germline lookup yields CDR1 SEHNR and CDR2 FQNEAQ (reference sequence). The CDR3 region has the DNA TGTGCCAGCAGCGCGGTGGACAGGTGGAATGAGCAGTTCTTC. This encodes CASSAVDRWNEQFF.

The chain uses TRBV19 and TRBJ1-1, with TRBD1 as a possible D gene (5 bases). Trimming cost V 8 bases and J 1 base, with 14 bases left between them. CDR3 length: 14 residues. CDR1 and CDR2 (germline): LNHDA, SQIVND (reference sequence). CDR3 bases: TGTGCCAGTGCCGACAGTTATACGAACACTGAAGCTTTCTTT. Translation: CASADSYTNTEAFF.

On this clonotype itself: This could be a read error, since a much larger clone is one nucleotide away. This chain joins TRBV5-1 and TRBJ1-1; D unclear. V was clipped by 0 bases and J by 1 base, with 7 bases between them. The length of the CDR3 is 14 residues. Germline CDR1 SGHRS, CDR2 YFSETQ. Here the CDR3 reads CASSLVGWNTEAFF. The CDR3 nucleotides are TGCGCCAGCAGCTTGGTCGGGTGGAACACTGAAGCTTTCTTT.

This clonotype was found a few times. V gene TRBV12-3 or TRBV12-4 combines with J gene TRBJ2-7; D is undetermined. CDR3 length: 13 amino acids. The V end lost 1 base, the J end lost 0 bases, and 4 bases lay between the germline ends. CDR3 nucleotides: TGTGCCAGCAGTTTAGTTGGCTCCTACGAGCAGTACTTC. Protein product: CASSLVGSYEQYF.

The V and J genes are TRBV5-1 and TRBJ2-7, with D perhaps given as TRBD1 or TRBD2 (6 bases each). The CDR3 length is 15 residues. V shed 3 bases and J shed 0 bases, with 13 bases lying between them. CDR1 SGHRS and CDR2 YFSETQ come from the germline V gene. This CDR3 is CASSWGAVSSYEQYF. The CDR3 DNA is TGCGCCAGCAGCTGGGGGGCGGTGAGCTCCTACGAGCAGTACTTC.

In this sample, this clonotype turned up a few times. The rearrangement uses TRBV6-1 and TRBJ2-5; 12 positions match TRBD2. CDR1 MNHNS and CDR2 SASEGT come from the germline V gene. The CDR3 sequence is 18 residues long. Trimming cost V 1 base and J 1 base; bases outside gene matches: 7. CDR3 protein: CASSEDRLAGARQETQYF. CDR3 bases: TGTGCCAGCAGTGAAGATCGACTAGCGGGGGCCCGCCAAGAGACCCAGTACTTC.

The chain joins TRBV4-2 to TRBJ2-7, with D possibly being TRBD1 (6 bases). This CDR3 comprises 15 residues. Trimming pared 0 bases from V and 4 bases from J, leaving 13 bases between. Germline-derived CDR1 and CDR2 are LGHNA and YNFKEQ. The CDR3 region has the DNA TGTGCCAGCAGCCAAGATGAGGGGGTCGGATACGAGCAGTACTTC. It specifies CASSQDEGVGYEQYF.

The chain uses TRBV7-9 and TRBJ1-1; 9 bases align to TRBD1. The CDR3 loop spans 14 amino acids. Per the germline V gene, CDR1 is SEHNR and CDR2 is FQNEAQ (reference sequence). Trimming removed 4 bases from V and 3 bases from J; junction bases left unmatched: 3. The CDR3 DNA follows: TGTGCCAGCAGCTCAGACAGGGGGGACACTGAAGCTTTCTTT. Residues: CASSSDRGDTEAFF.